These 9 T cell receptor beta chains came from one sample sequenced in a study of T cells in Graves' hyperthyroidism and ophthalmopathy. Amplification of TCR beta CDR3 regions was performed using RNA transcripts as template. The TCR CDR3 first-round RT-PCR relied on the HTBI primer set. TCRdb reprocessed the multiplex PCR reads with MiXCR, giving one entry per CDR3 protein. The data show 500,000 or so distinct CDR3 sequences, 15% to 20% seen once. Sequenced: blood. The origin of the receptors is a woman aged 25 to 45 with Graves' ophthalmopathy.

This clonotype was seen many times. The gene calls are TRBV6-6 and TRBJ1-2; the D gene is possibly TRBD1 (6 bases). The CDR3 extends over 14 amino acids. From germline, CDR1 is MNHNY and CDR2 SVGAGI (reference sequence). Deletions cut 2 bases from V and 2 bases from J, with 9 bases between. The CDR3 here is CASSYGTPNYGYTF. The CDR3 nucleotides read TGTGCCAGCAGTTACGGGACACCCAACTATGGCTACACCTTC.

This clonotype was seen at least ten times. The gene calls are TRBV20-1 and TRBJ1-5; 9 bases agree with TRBD1. The germline V gene encodes CDR1 DFQATT and CDR2 SNEGSKA (reference sequence). The CDR3 loop spans 18 amino acids. V lost 4 bases and J lost 0; bases outside the gene matches: 13. CDR3 DNA: TGCAGTGCTACCGCCGGGACAGGGCATACAGCTAGCAATCAGCCCCAGCATTTT. This codes for CSATAGTGHTASNQPQHF.

There are many counts of this clonotype. The gene calls are TRBV28 and TRBJ2-7, with 10 bases fitting TRBD1. The V segment lost 3 bases and the J segment 8 bases; nucleotides outside the gene matches: 4. The germline gives CDR1 MDHEN, CDR2 SYDVKM. This CDR3 spans 13 amino acids. CDR3 sequence (DNA): TGTGCCAGCAGTTTCCTTGACAGGGGGCAGCAGTACTTC. Encoded protein: CASSFLDRGQQYF.

Ten or more counts support this clonotype. J is TRBJ2-7 and V is TRBV7-9; no firm D call. Trimming took 5 bases from V and 0 from J, leaving 14 bases between them. This CDR3 has 15 residues. Germline V gives CDR1 SEHNR, CDR2 FQNEAQ (reference sequence). The DNA of the CDR3 is TGTGCCAGCAGCGCGCCGTGGCCGTACTCCTACGAGCAGTACTTC. Translation: CASSAPWPYSYEQYF.

In this sample, this clonotype turned up many times. The genes are TRBV20-1 and TRBJ2-1, with 12 bases lining up with TRBD2. The CDR3 has 15 amino acids. V shed 3 bases and J 7 bases; nucleotides not matched to a gene: 7. CDR1 is DFQATT and CDR2 is SNEGSKA in the germline V gene (reference sequence). CDR3 in amino acids: CSASRLAGVGNEQFF. CDR3 DNA: TGCAGTGCTAGCAGACTAGCGGGAGTGGGAAATGAGCAGTTCTTC.

This clonotype was detected ten times or more. V usage is TRBV28 and J usage is TRBJ1-2; the D gene is possibly TRBD1 (6 bases). Germline V gene sequence: CDR1 MDHEN, CDR2 SYDVKM. V lost 5 bases to trimming and J lost 2 bases, with 9 bases between them. The CDR3 sequence is 13 residues long. CDR3 sequence (DNA): TGTGCCAGCAGTACCAGGGGAAACTATGGCTACACCTTC. Translated, it gives CASSTRGNYGYTF.

V is TRBV10-1 and J is TRBJ2-7; no clear D gene. Trimming stripped 4 bases from V and 0 bases from J, with 10 bases between. Per the germline V gene, CDR1 is WNHNN and CDR2 is SYGVQD (reference sequence). This CDR3 contains 14 residues. Here the CDR3 DNA reads TGCGCCAGCAGTGTAAGCCGCAGCTCCTACGAGCAGTACTTC. This gives the protein CASSVSRSSYEQYF.

This clonotype was counted many times. This sequence joins TRBV2 and TRBJ1-2, with D tentatively TRBD1 (5 bases). Trimming left V 6 bases short and J 2 bases short, with 16 bases between. The CDR3 is 15 amino acids. Germline CDR1 reads SNHLY; CDR2 reads FYNNEI. The CDR3 DNA sequence: TGTGCCAGCAGCAGTGAGGAGGGGAGGAACTATGGCTACACCTTC. The encoded protein is CASSSEEGRNYGYTF.

This clonotype was seen many times. This rearrangement joins TRBV2 to TRBJ2-5; 10 nucleotides match TRBD2. Unmatched junction bases numbered 5, after V lost 7 bases and J lost 0 bases. The CDR3 consists of 15 residues. Germline lookup yields CDR1 SNHLY and CDR2 FYNNEI. For the CDR3, the DNA is TGTGCCAGCATAAGACTAGCGGGCAACCAAGAGACCCAGTACTTC. Residues: CASIRLAGNQETQYF.